The 5 T cell receptor beta chains below come from one sample, sequenced in a study of blood T cell repertoires in COVID-19. Sequencing was performed with immunoSEQ multiplex PCR; in TCRdb, only in-frame clones are kept and a portion is missing. The profile shows 55,000 to 80,000 clones, roughly 83% of them singletons. The sample was peripheral blood. These receptors were collected from a woman older than 75 with acute or convalescent COVID-19.

This chain joins TRBV24-1 and TRBJ2-6, with 7 bases aligning to TRBD1. This CDR3 region has 13 residues. V lost 9 bases to trimming and J lost 2 bases; unmatched junction nucleotides: 0. Germline V CDR1 and CDR2: KGHDR, SFDVKD. This chain's CDR3 is CATQGAGANVLTF. CDR3 coding DNA: TGTGCCACCCAGGGGGCTGGGGCCAACGTCCTGACTTTC.

V and J are TRBV18 and TRBJ1-2; tentatively, D is TRBD1 (6 bases). The germline V gene has CDR1 KGHSH and CDR2 LQKENI. Trimming took 1 base from V and 6 from J, leaving 9 bases between them. This CDR3 is built from 13 residues. DNA of the CDR3: TGTGCCAGCTCACCACGCGAGGGGGATGGCTACACCTTC. It encodes CASSPREGDGYTF.

CDR3 sequence (DNA): TGTGCCAGCAGCTCAAGGTTCGGGGGAACTGGAAACACCATATATTTT. Its protein is CASSSRFGGTGNTIYF. The rearrangement links TRBV7-2 to TRBJ1-3; a possible D gene is TRBD1 (5 bases). The V end was cut by 4 bases, the J end by 2 bases, with 15 bases between. CDR3 size: 16 residues. Germline CDR1 is SGHTA and CDR2 is FQGNSA.

The chain links TRBV11-3 to TRBJ1-1; 9 bases map to TRBD1. The CDR3 loop spans 13 amino acids. Germline lookup yields CDR1 SGHNT and CDR2 YENEEA. V shed 7 bases and J 11 bases; nucleotides not matched to a gene: 11. CDR3 residues: CASIRDRTGDAFF. The DNA for the CDR3 is TGTGCCAGCATACGGGACCGGACAGGGGACGCTTTCTTT.

This chain connects TRBV5-1 to TRBJ2-5, with 10 bases lining up with TRBD2. In germline, CDR1 is SGHRS, CDR2 YFSETQ. Trimming cost V 2 bases and J 4 bases; bases outside gene matches: 5. The CDR3 totals 15 residues. The CDR3 nucleotides read TGCGCCAGCAGCTTTCGAGCGGGAGGGGGAGAGACCCAGTACTTC. It translates to CASSFRAGGGETQYF. Together with reference TRBV5-1 and TRBJ2-5, the CDR3 gives the full variable domain: KAGVTQTPRYLIKTRGQQVTLSCSPISGHRSVSWYQQTPGQGLQFLFEYFSETQRNKGNFPGRFSGRQFSNSRSEMNVSTLELGDSALYLCASSFRAGGGETQYFGPGTRLLVL.